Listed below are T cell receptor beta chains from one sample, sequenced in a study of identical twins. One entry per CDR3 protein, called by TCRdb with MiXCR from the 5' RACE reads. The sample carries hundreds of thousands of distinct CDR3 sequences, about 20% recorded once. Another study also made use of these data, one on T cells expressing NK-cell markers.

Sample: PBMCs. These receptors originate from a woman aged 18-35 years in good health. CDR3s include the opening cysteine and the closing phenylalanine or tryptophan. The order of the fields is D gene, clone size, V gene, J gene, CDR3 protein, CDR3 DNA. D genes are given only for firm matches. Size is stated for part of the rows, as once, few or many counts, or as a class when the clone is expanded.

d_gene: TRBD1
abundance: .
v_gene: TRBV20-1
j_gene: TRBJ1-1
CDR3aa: CSAHRTGRVTEAFF
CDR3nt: TGCAGTGCTCATAGGACAGGGCGGGTCACTGAAGCTTTCTTT

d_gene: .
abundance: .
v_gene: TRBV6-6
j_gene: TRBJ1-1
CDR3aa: CASSPQGVAEAFF
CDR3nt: TGTGCCAGCAGCCCTCAGGGAGTCGCTGAAGCTTTCTTT

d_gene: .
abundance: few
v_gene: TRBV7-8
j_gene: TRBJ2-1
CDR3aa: CASSESRGEQFF
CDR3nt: TGTGCCAGCAGCGAAAGTAGGGGTGAGCAGTTCTTC

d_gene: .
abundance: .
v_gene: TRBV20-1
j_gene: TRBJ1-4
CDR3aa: CSARDRGGNEKLFF
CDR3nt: TGCAGTGCTAGAGATCGTGGAGGTAATGAAAAACTGTTTTTT

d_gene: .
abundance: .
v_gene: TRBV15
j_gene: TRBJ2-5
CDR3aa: CATSRDGAAGREETQYF
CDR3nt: TGTGCCACCAGCAGAGATGGTGCTGCGGGTCGGGAGGAGACCCAGTACTTC

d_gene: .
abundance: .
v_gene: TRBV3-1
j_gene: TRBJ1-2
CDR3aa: CASSARARQGYTF
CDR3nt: TGTGCCAGCAGCGCCAGGGCTCGGCAGGGCTACACCTTC

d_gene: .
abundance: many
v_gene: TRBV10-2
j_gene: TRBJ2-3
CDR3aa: CASSESFTDTQYF
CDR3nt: TGCGCCAGCAGTGAGTCCTTCACAGATACGCAGTATTTT

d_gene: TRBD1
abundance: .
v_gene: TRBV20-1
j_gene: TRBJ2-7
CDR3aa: CSAGDRGAYEQYF
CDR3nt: TGCAGTGCCGGGGACAGGGGTGCTTACGAGCAGTACTTC

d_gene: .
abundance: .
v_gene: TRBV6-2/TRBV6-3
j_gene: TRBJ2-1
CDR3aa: CASSYPITSGPQQFF
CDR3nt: TGTGCCAGCAGTTACCCGATTACCAGCGGGCCGCAGCAGTTCTTC

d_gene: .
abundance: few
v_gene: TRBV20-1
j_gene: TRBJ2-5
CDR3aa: CSAISVFGETQYF
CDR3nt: TGCAGTGCTATCTCGGTATTTGGGGAGACCCAGTACTTC

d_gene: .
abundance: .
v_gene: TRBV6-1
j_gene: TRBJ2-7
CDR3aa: CASRTPLSYEQYF
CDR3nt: TGTGCCAGCCGAACACCATTATCCTACGAGCAGTACTTC

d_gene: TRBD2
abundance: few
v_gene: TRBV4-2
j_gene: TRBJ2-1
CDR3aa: CASSDRLAGGYNEQFF
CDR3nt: TGTGCCAGCAGCGATAGACTAGCGGGGGGTTACAATGAGCAGTTCTTC

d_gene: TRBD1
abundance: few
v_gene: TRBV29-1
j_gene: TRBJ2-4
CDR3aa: CSATDRIHIQYF
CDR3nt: TGCAGCGCCACGGACAGGATCCACATTCAGTACTTC

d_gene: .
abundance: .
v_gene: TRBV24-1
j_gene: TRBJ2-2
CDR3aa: CATSRGDWNTGELFF
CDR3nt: TGTGCCACCAGCAGGGGGGACTGGAACACCGGGGAGCTGTTTTTT

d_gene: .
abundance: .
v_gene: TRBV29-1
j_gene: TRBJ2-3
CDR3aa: CSVEEYGSADTQYF
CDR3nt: TGCAGCGTTGAAGAATACGGGTCCGCAGATACGCAGTATTTT

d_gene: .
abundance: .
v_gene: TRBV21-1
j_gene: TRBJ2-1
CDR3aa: CASSSQDSLYNEQFF
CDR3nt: TGTGCCAGCAGCAGTCAGGATTCCCTCTACAATGAGCAGTTCTTC

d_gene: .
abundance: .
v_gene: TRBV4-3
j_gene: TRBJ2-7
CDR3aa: CASSQGVLSYEQYF
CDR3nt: TGCGCCAGCAGCCAAGGGGTTCTCTCCTACGAGCAGTACTTC

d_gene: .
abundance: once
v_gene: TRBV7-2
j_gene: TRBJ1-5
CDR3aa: CASATFNQPQHF
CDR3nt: TGTGCCAGCGCCACCTTTAATCAGCCCCAGCATTTT

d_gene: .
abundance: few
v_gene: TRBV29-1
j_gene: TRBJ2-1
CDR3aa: CSVDLGKSSSYNEQFF
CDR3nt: TGCAGCGTTGATCTTGGGAAAAGTTCGTCCTACAATGAGCAGTTCTTC

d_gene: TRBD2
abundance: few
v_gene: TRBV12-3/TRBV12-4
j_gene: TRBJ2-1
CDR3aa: CASTGLRLAGVLEQFF
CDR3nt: TGTGCCAGCACGGGACTCCGACTAGCGGGGGTTCTTGAGCAGTTCTTC

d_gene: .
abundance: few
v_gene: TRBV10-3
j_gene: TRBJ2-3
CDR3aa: CAIGGDTQYF
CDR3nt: TGTGCCATCGGAGGAGATACGCAGTATTTT

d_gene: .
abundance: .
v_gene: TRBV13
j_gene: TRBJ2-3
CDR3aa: CASSLIYIDTQYF
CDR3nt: TGTGCCAGCAGCTTAATTTATATAGATACGCAGTATTTT

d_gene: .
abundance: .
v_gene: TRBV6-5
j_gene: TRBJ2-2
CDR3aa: CASSYLRRPGELFF
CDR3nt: TGTGCCAGCAGTTACCTCCGGAGGCCCGGGGAGCTGTTTTTT

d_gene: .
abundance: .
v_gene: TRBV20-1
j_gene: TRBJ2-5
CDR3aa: CSARDPREQETQYF
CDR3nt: TGCAGTGCTAGAGATCCCAGGGAACAAGAGACCCAGTACTTC

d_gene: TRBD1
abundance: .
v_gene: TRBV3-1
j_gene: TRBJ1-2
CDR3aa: CASSHGQASANYGYTF
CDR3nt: TGTGCCAGCAGCCATGGACAGGCGTCAGCTAACTATGGCTACACCTTC

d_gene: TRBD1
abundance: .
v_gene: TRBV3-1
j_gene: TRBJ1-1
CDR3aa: CASSQGPGQGVNTEAFF
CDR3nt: TGTGCCAGCAGCCAAGGGCCCGGACAGGGGGTGAACACTGAAGCTTTCTTT

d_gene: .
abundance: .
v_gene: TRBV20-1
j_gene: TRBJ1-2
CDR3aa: CSARVQGYGYTF
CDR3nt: TGCAGTGCTAGGGTACAGGGCTATGGCTACACCTTC

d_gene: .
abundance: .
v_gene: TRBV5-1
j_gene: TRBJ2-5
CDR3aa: CASSLQPGTGRETQYF
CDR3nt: TGCGCCAGCAGCCTTCAACCGGGGACGGGGCGGGAGACCCAGTACTTC

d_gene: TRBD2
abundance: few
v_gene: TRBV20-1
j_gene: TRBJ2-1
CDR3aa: CSVLLAGDTNEQFF
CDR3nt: TGCAGTGTTCTACTAGCGGGGGATACCAATGAGCAGTTCTTC

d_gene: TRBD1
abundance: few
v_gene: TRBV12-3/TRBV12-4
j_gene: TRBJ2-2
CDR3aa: CASRGDRKTGELFF
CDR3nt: TGTGCCAGCAGGGGGGACAGGAAGACCGGGGAGCTGTTTTTT

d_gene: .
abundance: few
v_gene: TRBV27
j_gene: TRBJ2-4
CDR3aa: CASSFPLSTGAAKNIQYF
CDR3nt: TGTGCCAGCAGTTTTCCCCTATCGACGGGGGCAGCCAAAAACATTCAGTACTTC

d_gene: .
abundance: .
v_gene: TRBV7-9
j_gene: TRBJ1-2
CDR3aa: CASSLAHRDGYTF
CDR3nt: TGTGCCAGCAGCTTAGCCCACAGGGATGGCTACACCTTC

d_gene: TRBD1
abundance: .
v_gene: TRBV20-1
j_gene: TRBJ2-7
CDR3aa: CSASPPPGQGEEQYF
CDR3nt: TGCAGTGCTAGCCCCCCTCCCGGACAGGGCGAAGAGCAGTACTTC